Each of the 25 T cell receptor beta chains below was sequenced from the same sample in a study of blood T cell repertoires in COVID-19. Method: immunoSEQ multiplex PCR; TCRdb's copy keeps in-frame clones and lacks some. The sample gives about 220,000 clones, approximately 81% of which show up once; around 5.5% is in the top ten. The sample was peripheral blood. Receptor source: a woman aged 55-69 years who had recovered from COVID-19.

This chain uses TRBV7-8 with TRBJ1-1; 8 nucleotides agree with TRBD1. The CDR3 is 14 residues long. Per the germline V gene, CDR1 is SGHVS and CDR2 is FQNEAQ. With 6 bases clipped from V and 2 bases from J, the junction kept 5 bases outside the gene matches. The CDR3 here is CASRKDRDNTEAFF. CDR3 coding DNA: TGTGCCAGCAGGAAGGACAGGGATAACACTGAAGCTTTCTTT.

The genes are TRBV27 and TRBJ2-5; possibly TRBD2 for D (6 bases). This CDR3 has 15 amino acids. CDR1 is MNHEY and CDR2 is SMNVEV in the germline V gene (reference sequence). V lost 4 bases, J lost 5 bases, and 17 bases lay in between. CDR3: CASSSHQTSWETQYF. CDR3 in DNA: TGTGCCAGCAGTTCTCATCAGACTAGTTGGGAGACCCAGTACTTC.

This chain links TRBV15 with TRBJ2-4, with 9 nucleotides matching TRBD1. V gave up 6 bases and J gave up 6 bases; unmatched junction bases: 9. CDR1 and CDR2 (germline): LNHNV, YYDKDF (reference sequence). The CDR3 loop spans 15 amino acids. The CDR3 DNA is TGTGCCACCAGTCTAACAGGGGGCGCTGGAAACATTCAGTACTTC. Residues: CATSLTGGAGNIQYF.

This clone was recorded a few times. This chain connects TRBV7-8 to TRBJ2-7; a possible D gene is TRBD2 (5 bases). V was clipped by 6 bases and J by 1 base, with 16 bases between them. This CDR3 contains 15 residues. CDR1 and CDR2 (germline): SGHVS, FQNEAQ. The CDR3 nucleotides read TGTGCCAGCAGTCCCCAAGGAGGCAGTTCCTACGAGCAGTACTTC. Amino acid sequence: CASSPQGGSSYEQYF. Complete variable domain (other parts from reference TRBV7-8 and TRBJ2-7): GAGVSQSPRYKVAKRGQDVALRCDPISGHVSLFWYQQALGQGPEFLTYFQNEAQLDKSGLPSDRFFAERPEGSVSTLKIQRTQQEDSAVYLCASSPQGGSSYEQYFGPGTRLTVT.

The chain uses TRBV6-5 and TRBJ2-5; the match to TRBD1 covers 8 bases. J was trimmed by 5 bases and V by 5 bases; bases with no gene match: 7. This CDR3 has 14 residues. Germline V gene data show CDR1 as MNHEY and CDR2 as SVGAGI. CDR3 region: CASSTAGGRETQYF. The CDR3 DNA reads as TGTGCCAGCAGTACTGCAGGGGGCCGGGAGACCCAGTACTTC.

This chain joins TRBV4-2 and TRBJ1-1; 8 positions agree with TRBD1. Losses at the gene ends were 5 bases for V and 3 bases for J; bases not matched to a gene: 11. Germline values: CDR1 LGHNA, CDR2 YNFKEQ. The CDR3 sequence is 16 residues long. CDR3 in DNA: TGTGCCAGCAGCTTGCGTCCCGGGACAGGTTACACTGAAGCTTTCTTT. It encodes CASSLRPGTGYTEAFF.

This chain links TRBV14 with TRBJ1-2; 8 nucleotides line up with TRBD1. Germline V gene sequence: CDR1 SGHDN, CDR2 FVKESK. Trimming removed 4 bases from V and 4 bases from J; junction bases left unmatched: 2. This CDR3 comprises 13 residues. The CDR3 coding sequence is TGTGCCAGCAGCCCCGGACAGGGCTATGGCTACACCTTC. It translates to CASSPGQGYGYTF.

The V and J genes are TRBV4-1 and TRBJ1-1; D is possibly TRBD1 (6 bases). This CDR3 has 16 amino acids. V dropped 1 base and J dropped 6 bases, with 18 bases sitting between them. Germline CDR1 is MGHRA and CDR2 is YSYEKL. DNA of the CDR3: TGCGCCAGCAGCCAAGTTCCTCGGGGGGCGGTTTCTGAAGCTTTCTTT. Translation gives CASSQVPRGAVSEAFF.

The sample holds one count of this clone. The V and J genes are TRBV7-2 and TRBJ2-1, with 9 bases fitting TRBD2. This CDR3 is 16 amino acids long. CDR1 and CDR2 (germline): SGHTA, FQGNSA. Trimming removed 3 bases from V and 9 bases from J; junction bases left unmatched: 12. As DNA, the CDR3 is TGTGCCAGCAGCTTTAGTAGCGGGGGATATCGGATTGAGCAGTTCTTC. It is translated as CASSFSSGGYRIEQFF.

V and J are TRBV20-1 and TRBJ1-2, with D tentatively TRBD1 (6 bases). The CDR3 spans 12 residues. Per germline, CDR1 DFQATT and CDR2 SNEGSKA (reference sequence). V shed 3 bases and J shed 8 bases, with 13 bases lying between them. CDR3 bases: TGCAGTGCTAGTTCCCAGGGGTGGGGCTACACCTTC. Protein product: CSASSQGWGYTF.

This clone has a handful of counts. The rearrangement joins TRBV7-8 to TRBJ2-3; 11 bases are shared with TRBD2. Germline values: CDR1 SGHVS, CDR2 FQNEAQ. The J segment lost 5 bases and the V segment lost 5 bases, leaving 12 bases of the junction unmatched. The CDR3 is 17 amino acids. The CDR3 protein is CASSRGGLAGGRDTQYF. CDR3 nucleotides: TGTGCCAGCAGCCGAGGGGGCCTAGCGGGGGGTAGAGATACGCAGTATTTT.

The chain couples TRBV19 to TRBJ1-3; D remains ambiguous. The V end was cut by 3 bases, the J end by 0 bases, with 15 bases between. Per germline, CDR1 LNHDA and CDR2 SQIVND (reference sequence). The CDR3 consists of 17 residues. CDR3 residues: CASSIPGSPSSGNTIYF. CDR3 bases: TGTGCCAGTAGTATTCCAGGATCCCCGAGCTCTGGAAACACCATATATTTT.

This chain uses TRBV27 with TRBJ2-2; D ambiguous. With 1 base removed from V and 2 bases from J, the gap between germline ends came to 2 bases. The CDR3 is made up of 13 amino acids. The V gene's germline CDR1 is MNHEY and CDR2 SMNVEV (reference sequence). Here the CDR3 DNA reads TGTGCCAGCAGTTTATTAAACACCGGGGAGCTGTTTTTT. The encoded protein is CASSLLNTGELFF.

This clone was observed many times. In the same sample, other DNA sequences code for this CDR3. The V and J genes are TRBV3-1 (or the pseudogene TRBV3-2) and TRBJ2-1; TRBD2 agrees at 10 bases. Trimming cost V 1 base and J 4 bases; bases outside gene matches: 1. From germline, CDR1 is LGHDT and CDR2 YNNKEL (reference sequence). The CDR3 length is 15 residues. Here the CDR3 reads CASSQASGGYNEQFF. CDR3 in DNA: TGTGCCAGCAGCCAAGCTAGCGGGGGTTACAATGAGCAGTTCTTC.

Ten or more counts support this clone. The V and J genes are TRBV6-1 and TRBJ2-7; the match to TRBD2 covers 11 bases. The CDR3 consists of 15 residues. CDR1 is MNHNS and CDR2 is SASEGT in the germline V gene. V trimming: 2 bases; J trimming: 2 bases; junction bases outside the gene matches: 2. The CDR3 DNA reads as TGTGCCAGCAGTGAAACTAGCGGGGGTCCCTACGAGCAGTACTTC. Its protein is CASSETSGGPYEQYF.

The chain has TRBV7-2 and TRBJ2-2, with 8 bases aligning to TRBD2. This CDR3 spans 14 amino acids. Germline V gene data show CDR1 as SGHTA and CDR2 as FQGNSA. V was pared by 5 bases and J by 5 bases, with 4 bases of the junction left unmatched. CDR3 amino acids: CASSARGGTGELFF. CDR3 bases: TGTGCCAGCAGCGCGCGCGGGGGGACCGGGGAGCTGTTTTTT.

The gene calls are TRBV2 and TRBJ1-2, with D perhaps matching TRBD1 (6 bases). In germline, CDR1 is SNHLY, CDR2 FYNNEI. V lost 4 bases and J 5 bases, leaving 20 bases between the germline ends. The length of the CDR3 is 16 residues. The CDR3 nucleotides are TGTGCCAGCAGTGCACAACCCCGGGACAAGGGATATGGCTACACCTTC. It specifies CASSAQPRDKGYGYTF.

The chain employs TRBV7-9 and TRBJ2-1; 7 bases line up with TRBD2. The V gene's germline CDR1 is SEHNR and CDR2 FQNEAQ (reference sequence). J lost 13 bases, V lost 5 bases, and 14 bases had no gene match. The CDR3 is made up of 14 amino acids. In DNA form, the CDR3 reads TGTGCCAGCAGCACCACCTCCCCTAGCGGAGGACAGTTCTTC. This gives the protein CASSTTSPSGGQFF.

The rearrangement uses TRBV2 and TRBJ2-2, with 9 bases aligning to TRBD1. The CDR3 covers 18 residues. Germline V gives CDR1 SNHLY, CDR2 FYNNEI. V shed 9 bases, J shed 2 bases, and the junction held 16 bases outside the gene matches. For the CDR3, the DNA is TGTGCCAGATCGATCCTCGGGGACAGGGACCTTAACACCGGGGAGCTGTTTTTT. The encoded protein is CARSILGDRDLNTGELFF.

The rearrangement uses TRBV4-1 and TRBJ2-2; D perhaps matches TRBD1 (5 bases). Germline CDR1 is MGHRA and CDR2 is YSYEKL. The CDR3 has 15 residues. V was trimmed by 3 bases and J by 4 bases, leaving 12 bases between them. CDR3 loop: CASSQYDSSTGELFF. The CDR3 nucleotides read TGCGCCAGCAGCCAGTATGACAGTAGCACCGGGGAGCTGTTTTTT.

The chain uses TRBV5-4 and TRBJ2-5; D might be TRBD2 (6 bases). Trimming left V 4 bases short and J 5 bases short, with 15 bases between. This CDR3 is 14 amino acids long. Germline assignment: CDR1 SGHNT and CDR2 YYREEE (reference sequence). The CDR3: CASSQLGGEETQYF. CDR3 DNA: TGTGCCAGCAGCCAACTCGGGGGTGAGGAGACCCAGTACTTC.

The CDR3 nucleotides read TGTGCCAGCAGCCATTTCGGCACTGAAGCTTTCTTT. This translates into CASSHFGTEAFF. The chain is built from TRBV27 and TRBJ1-1; D is unresolved. Between the trimmed V and J ends, which lost 6 bases and 4 bases, there was a span of 9 bases. Germline CDR1 MNHEY, CDR2 SMNVEV (reference sequence). The CDR3 contains 12 residues.

The rearrangement links TRBV19 to TRBJ2-2, with a weak D call TRBD1 (6 bases). The V gene lost 10 bases and the J gene lost 5 bases, with 23 bases spanning the gap. Germline V gene data show CDR1 as LNHDA and CDR2 as SQIVND (reference sequence). The CDR3 totals 16 residues. As DNA, the CDR3 is TGTGCCACTCACCCCTGGAAGCAGGGGAAGACCGGGGAGCTGTTTTTT. Translated, it gives CATHPWKQGKTGELFF. Complete variable domain (other parts from reference TRBV19 and TRBJ2-2): DGGITQSPKYLFRKEGQNVTLSCEQNLNHDAMYWYRQDPGQGLRLIYYSQIVNDFQKGDIAEGYSVSREKKESFPLTVTSAQKNPTAFYLCATHPWKQGKTGELFFGEGSRLTVL.

Only a few counts were recorded for this clone. V usage is TRBV18 and J usage is TRBJ2-1, with 8 bases that match TRBD1. Unmatched junction bases numbered 6, after V lost 5 bases and J lost 6 bases. Germline-derived CDR1 and CDR2 are KGHSH and LQKENI. The CDR3 contains 14 residues. This CDR3 reads CASSDPTGGNEQFF. In DNA, the CDR3 is TGTGCCAGCTCAGACCCTACAGGGGGCAATGAGCAGTTCTTC.

This rearrangement joins TRBV7-9 to TRBJ1-1; tentatively, D is TRBD1 (5 bases). The CDR3 is 14 amino acids. The germline CDR1 and CDR2 sequences are SEHNR and FQNEAQ (reference sequence). The V and J ends lost 3 bases and 7 bases respectively, with 15 bases between them. CDR3 in DNA: TGTGCCAGCAGCTTCATGCTGACAGCCGATGAAGCTTTCTTT. Protein sequence: CASSFMLTADEAFF.